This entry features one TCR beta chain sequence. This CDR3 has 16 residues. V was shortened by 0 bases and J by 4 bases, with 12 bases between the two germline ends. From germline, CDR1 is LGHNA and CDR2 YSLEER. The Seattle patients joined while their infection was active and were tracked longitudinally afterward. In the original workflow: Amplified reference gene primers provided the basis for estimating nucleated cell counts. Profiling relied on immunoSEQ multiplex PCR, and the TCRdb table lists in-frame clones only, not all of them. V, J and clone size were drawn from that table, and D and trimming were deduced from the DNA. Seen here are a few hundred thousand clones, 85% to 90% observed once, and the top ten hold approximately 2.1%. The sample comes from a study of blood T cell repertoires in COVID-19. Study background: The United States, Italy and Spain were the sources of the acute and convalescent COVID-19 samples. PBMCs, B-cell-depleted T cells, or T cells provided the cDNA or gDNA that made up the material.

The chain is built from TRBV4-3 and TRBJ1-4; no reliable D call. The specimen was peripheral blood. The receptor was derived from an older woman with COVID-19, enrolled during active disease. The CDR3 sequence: CASSQDLRLLNEKLFF. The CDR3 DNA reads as TGCGCCAGCAGCCAAGATTTGCGGCTGCTTAATGAAAAACTGTTTTTT.